The clone carrying this TCR beta chain was recorded once. This sample was included in a study of blood T cell repertoires in COVID-19. Trimming shortened V by 8 bases and J by 3 bases, and 11 bases separated the two germline ends. The CDR3 consists of 11 residues. Germline CDR1 and CDR2: DFQATT and SNEGSKA (reference sequence). This table comes from immunoSEQ multiplex PCR, and its TCRdb copy is limited to in-frame clones, with some not included. The sample lists 200,000 to 250,000 clones, 80% to 90% occurring once. This sequence joins TRBV20-1 and TRBJ2-7, with D uncertain. Sample: PBMCs or T cells enriched from blood (not recorded which). The receptor comes from a woman aged 25 to 39 who had been exposed to COVID-19. The CDR3 coding sequence is TGCAGTACGGGTCGGTTCTACGAGCAGTACTTC. It translates to CSTGRFYEQYF.